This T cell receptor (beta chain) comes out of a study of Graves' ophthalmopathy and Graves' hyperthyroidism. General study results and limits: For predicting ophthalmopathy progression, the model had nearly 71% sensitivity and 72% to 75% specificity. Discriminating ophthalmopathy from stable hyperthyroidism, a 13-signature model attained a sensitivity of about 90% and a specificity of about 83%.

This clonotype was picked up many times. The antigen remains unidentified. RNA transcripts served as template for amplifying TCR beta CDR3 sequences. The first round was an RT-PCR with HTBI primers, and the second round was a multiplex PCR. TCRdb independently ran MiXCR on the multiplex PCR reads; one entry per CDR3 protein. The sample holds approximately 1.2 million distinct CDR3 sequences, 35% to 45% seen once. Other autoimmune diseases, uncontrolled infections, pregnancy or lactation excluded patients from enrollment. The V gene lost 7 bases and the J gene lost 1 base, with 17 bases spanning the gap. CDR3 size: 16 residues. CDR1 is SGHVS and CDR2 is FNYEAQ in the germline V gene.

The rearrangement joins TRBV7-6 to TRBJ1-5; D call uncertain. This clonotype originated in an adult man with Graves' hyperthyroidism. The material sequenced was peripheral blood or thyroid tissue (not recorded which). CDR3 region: CASTPGPRQSNQPQHF. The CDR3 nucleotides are TGTGCCAGCACCCCAGGACCCCGGCAGAGCAATCAGCCCCAGCATTTT. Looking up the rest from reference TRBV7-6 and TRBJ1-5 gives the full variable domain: GAGVSQSPRYKVTKRGQDVALRCDPISGHVSLYWYRQALGQGPEFLTYFNYEAQQDKSGLPNDRFSAERPEGSISTLTIQRTEQRDSAMYRCASTPGPRQSNQPQHFGDGTRLSIL.